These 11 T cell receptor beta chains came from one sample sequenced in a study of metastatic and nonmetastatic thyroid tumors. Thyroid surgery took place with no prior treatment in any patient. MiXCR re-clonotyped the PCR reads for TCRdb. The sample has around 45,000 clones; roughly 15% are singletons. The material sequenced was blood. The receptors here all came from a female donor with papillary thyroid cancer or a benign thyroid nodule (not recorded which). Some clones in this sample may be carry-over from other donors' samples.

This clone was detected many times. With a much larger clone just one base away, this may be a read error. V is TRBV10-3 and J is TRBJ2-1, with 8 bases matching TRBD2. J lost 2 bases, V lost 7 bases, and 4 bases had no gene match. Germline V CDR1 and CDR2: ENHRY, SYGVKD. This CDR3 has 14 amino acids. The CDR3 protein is CAIKRERAYNEQFF. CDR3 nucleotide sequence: TGTGCCATCAAGCGGGAGAGGGCCTACAATGAGCAGTTCTTC.

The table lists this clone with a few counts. In DNA form, the CDR3 reads TGCGCCAGCAGTGAGTCTGTAGATTCAGAAGCTTTCTTT. This gives the protein CASSESVDSEAFF. This chain connects TRBV10-1 to TRBJ1-1; no clear D. Trimming removed 0 bases from V and 8 bases from J, with 10 bases in between. The CDR3 runs to 13 residues. The germline V gene encodes CDR1 WNHNN and CDR2 SYGVQD (reference sequence).

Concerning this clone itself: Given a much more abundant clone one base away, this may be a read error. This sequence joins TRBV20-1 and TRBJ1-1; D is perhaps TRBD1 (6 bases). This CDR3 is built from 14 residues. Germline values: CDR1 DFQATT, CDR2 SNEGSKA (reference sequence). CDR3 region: CSARSEGQLLEASF. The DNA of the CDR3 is TGCAGTGCTAGGTCCGAGGGACAACTACTTGAAGCTTCCTTT.

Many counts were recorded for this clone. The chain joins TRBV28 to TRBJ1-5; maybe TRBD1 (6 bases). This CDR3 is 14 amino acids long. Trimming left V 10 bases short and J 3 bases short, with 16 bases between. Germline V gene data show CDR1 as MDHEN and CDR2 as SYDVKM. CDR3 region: CATIEGVDNQPQHF. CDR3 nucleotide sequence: TGTGCCACCATCGAGGGGGTTGACAATCAGCCCCAGCATTTT.

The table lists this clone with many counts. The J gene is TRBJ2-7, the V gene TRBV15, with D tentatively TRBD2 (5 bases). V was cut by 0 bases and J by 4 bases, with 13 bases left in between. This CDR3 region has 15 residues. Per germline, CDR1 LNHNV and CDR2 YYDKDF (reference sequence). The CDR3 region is CATSRDMGVGYEQYF. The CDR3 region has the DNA TGTGCCACCAGCAGAGATATGGGAGTGGGGTACGAGCAGTACTTC.

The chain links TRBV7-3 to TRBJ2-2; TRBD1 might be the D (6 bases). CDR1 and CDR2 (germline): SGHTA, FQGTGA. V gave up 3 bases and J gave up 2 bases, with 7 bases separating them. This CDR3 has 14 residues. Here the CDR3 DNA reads TGTGCCAGCAGCTTGGGACACAACACCGGGGAGCTGTTTTTT. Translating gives CASSLGHNTGELFF.

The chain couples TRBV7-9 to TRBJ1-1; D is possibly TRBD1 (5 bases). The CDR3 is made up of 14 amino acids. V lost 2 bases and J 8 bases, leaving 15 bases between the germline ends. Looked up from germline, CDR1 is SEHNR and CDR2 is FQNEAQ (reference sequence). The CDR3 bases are TGTGCCAGCAGCTTATCAGGAGTGGGGGGAGAAGCTTTCTTT. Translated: CASSLSGVGGEAFF.

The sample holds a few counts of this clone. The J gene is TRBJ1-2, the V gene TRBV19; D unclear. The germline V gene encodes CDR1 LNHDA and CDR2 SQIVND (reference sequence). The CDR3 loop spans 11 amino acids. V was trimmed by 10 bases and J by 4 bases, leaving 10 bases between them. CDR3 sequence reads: CATLGGYGYTF. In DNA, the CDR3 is TGTGCCACCCTGGGTGGCTATGGCTACACCTTC.

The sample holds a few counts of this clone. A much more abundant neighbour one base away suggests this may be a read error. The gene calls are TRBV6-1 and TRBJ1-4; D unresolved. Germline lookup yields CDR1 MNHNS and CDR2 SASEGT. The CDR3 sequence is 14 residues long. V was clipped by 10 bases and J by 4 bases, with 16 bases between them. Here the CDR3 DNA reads TGTGCCATCACCCTTGCGGGGAATAATGAAAAACTGTTTTTT. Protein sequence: CAITLAGNNEKLFF.

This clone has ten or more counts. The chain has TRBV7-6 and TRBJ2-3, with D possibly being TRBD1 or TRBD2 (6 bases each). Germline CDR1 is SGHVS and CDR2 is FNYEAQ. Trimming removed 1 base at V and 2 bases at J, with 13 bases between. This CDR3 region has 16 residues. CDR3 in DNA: TGTGCCAGCAGCTTAGTGGGCGGGACAATCACAGATACGCAGTATTTT. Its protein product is CASSLVGGTITDTQYF.

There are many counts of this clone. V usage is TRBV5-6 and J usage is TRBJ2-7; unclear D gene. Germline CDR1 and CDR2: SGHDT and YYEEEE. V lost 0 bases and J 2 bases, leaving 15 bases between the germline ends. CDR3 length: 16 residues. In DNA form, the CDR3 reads TGTGCCAGCAGCTTGGGGCGCAGGTTGACGGCCTACGAGCAGTACTTC. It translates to CASSLGRRLTAYEQYF.